These 19 T cell receptor beta chains share one sample of origin, sequenced in a study of identifying expanded T cells in peripheral blood. TCRdb's copy holds only in-frame clones and misses some; the assay was immunoSEQ multiplex PCR. The sample lists approximately 130,000 clones, approximately 88% seen once, with over 3% in the top ten. Sequences were obtained from blood. The receptors shown here come from a person between 18 and 69 years old in good health.

The V and J genes are TRBV6-1 and TRBJ2-1, with 8 bases matching TRBD1. Looked up from germline, CDR1 is MNHNS and CDR2 is SASEGT. Trimming at V came to 6 bases and at J to 8 bases, leaving 9 bases not matched to a gene. This CDR3 comprises 14 residues. This CDR3 is CASSGQGGFDEQFF. The CDR3 DNA reads TGTGCCAGCAGCGGACAGGGTGGGTTCGATGAGCAGTTCTTC.

The V and J genes are TRBV4-3 and TRBJ1-2; TRBD1 is a possible D gene (6 bases). V lost 4 bases, J lost 5 bases, and 14 bases lay in between. Germline V gene sequence: CDR1 LGHNA, CDR2 YSLEER. The CDR3 sequence is 14 residues long. The CDR3 DNA follows: TGCGCCAGCAGCCCGACACAGGGTTTATATGGCTACACCTTC. Translation gives CASSPTQGLYGYTF.

The V call is TRBV5-6, the J call TRBJ1-5; D gene ambiguous. From germline, CDR1 is SGHDT and CDR2 YYEEEE. The CDR3 consists of 14 residues. The V gene lost 3 bases and the J gene lost 3 bases, with 10 bases spanning the gap. CDR3 sequence reads: CASSWAGVNQPQHF. CDR3 coding DNA: TGTGCCAGCAGCTGGGCAGGAGTCAATCAGCCCCAGCATTTT.

The rearrangement links TRBV7-2 to TRBJ2-6; D not resolved. CDR3 length: 15 residues. Per the germline V gene, CDR1 is SGHTA and CDR2 is FQGNSA. The V end was cut by 1 base, the J end by 0 bases, with 4 bases between. CDR3 coding DNA: TGTGCCAGCAGCTTAGACAGCTCTGGGGCCAACGTCCTGACTTTC. It specifies CASSLDSSGANVLTF.

This clone has only a few counts. The rearrangement links TRBV27 to TRBJ1-2; D unresolved. V was cut by 6 bases and J by 1 base, with 15 bases left in between. The CDR3 loop spans 15 amino acids. Germline CDR1 MNHEY, CDR2 SMNVEV (reference sequence). The CDR3 is CASSDRVGFNYGYTF. The CDR3 bases are TGTGCCAGCAGCGATCGGGTAGGGTTTAACTATGGCTACACCTTC.

The V call is TRBV2, the J call TRBJ1-5; D remains ambiguous. This CDR3 spans 11 amino acids. Trimming left V 6 bases short and J 4 bases short, with 4 bases between. Germline V CDR1 and CDR2: SNHLY, FYNNEI. The CDR3 DNA reads as TGTGCCAGCAGCAGGAATCAGCCCCAGCATTTT. This encodes CASSRNQPQHF.

The V and J genes are TRBV18 and TRBJ2-7, with D tentatively TRBD1 or TRBD2 (5 bases each). Germline V lookup: CDR1 KGHSH, CDR2 LQKENI. The CDR3 is 12 amino acids. The V gene lost 4 bases and the J gene lost 3 bases, with 7 bases spanning the gap. The CDR3 region is CASSRDGYEQYF. Written as DNA, the CDR3 is TGTGCCAGCTCACGGGACGGCTACGAGCAGTACTTC. Complete variable domain (other parts from reference TRBV18 and TRBJ2-7): NAGVMQNPRHLVRRRGQEARLRCSPMKGHSHVYWYRQLPEEGLKFMVYLQKENIIDESGMPKERFSAEFPKEGPSILRIQQVVRGDSAAYFCASSRDGYEQYFGPGTRLTVT.

The sample holds one count of this clone. The rearrangement uses TRBV14 and TRBJ2-2; D unclear. Trimming removed 0 bases from V and 7 bases from J, with 9 bases in between. The germline gives CDR1 SGHDN, CDR2 FVKESK. The length of the CDR3 is 14 residues. The CDR3 region is CASSQDLGYGELFF. CDR3 in DNA: TGTGCCAGCAGCCAAGATCTGGGCTACGGGGAGCTGTTTTTT.

The chain uses TRBV29-1 and TRBJ1-1; D possibly corresponds to TRBD1 (5 bases). With 4 bases removed from V and 9 bases from J, the gap between germline ends came to 21 bases. This CDR3 is 14 amino acids long. Germline assignment: CDR1 SQVTM and CDR2 ANQGSEA. CDR3 in DNA: TGCAGCGTTGCCACACCCCGGGGGAAACAGAAAGCTTTCTTT. It codes for CSVATPRGKQKAFF.

This chain connects TRBV19 to TRBJ1-6; D is unresolved. In germline, CDR1 is LNHDA, CDR2 SQIVND (reference sequence). Trimming took 8 bases from V and 10 from J, leaving 18 bases between them. This CDR3 has 14 amino acids. CDR3: CASAHEAGRSPLHF. DNA of the CDR3: TGTGCCAGTGCCCATGAGGCAGGCCGGTCACCCCTCCACTTT.

This clone was detected only a few times. The V and J genes are TRBV6-5 and TRBJ2-7; D may be TRBD1 (5 bases). CDR1 is MNHEY, CDR2 SVGAGI, per germline. The CDR3 has 15 residues. V gave up 6 bases and J gave up 0 bases, with 15 bases separating them. The CDR3 loop reads CASSTFRGFSYEQYF. The CDR3 region has the DNA TGTGCCAGCAGCACCTTTAGGGGATTCTCCTACGAGCAGTACTTC.

This chain links TRBV6-5 with TRBJ1-6; 8 nucleotides line up with TRBD1. V dropped 2 bases and J dropped 9; count of bases not matched to a gene: 3. The CDR3 consists of 14 residues. Germline V gene data show CDR1 as MNHEY and CDR2 as SVGAGI. The CDR3 bases are TGTGCCAGCAGTTACGACAGGGGAGGTTCACCCCTCCACTTT. It yields the protein CASSYDRGGSPLHF.

This clone was detected many times. The gene calls are TRBV7-8 and TRBJ1-3, with no clear D. The germline gives CDR1 SGHVS, CDR2 FQNEAQ. The V gene lost 5 bases and the J gene lost 8 bases, with 10 bases spanning the gap. The CDR3 contains 12 residues. Here the CDR3 DNA reads TGTGCCAGCAGCCTAGGTGAAGACACCATATATTTT. Translating it yields CASSLGEDTIYF.

This chain connects TRBV11-2 to TRBJ1-2; TRBD1 matches 10 bases. This CDR3 is 17 amino acids long. Germline CDR1 reads SGHAT; CDR2 reads FQNNGV. Trimming took 3 bases from V and 4 from J; bases not matched to a gene: 11. Here the CDR3 reads CASSLWDRGALGYGYTF. CDR3 nucleotide sequence: TGTGCCAGCAGCTTGTGGGACAGGGGCGCCCTCGGCTATGGCTACACCTTC.

The gene calls are TRBV18 and TRBJ1-3, with 7 bases identical to TRBD1. The trim removed 2 bases at V and 2 bases at J, leaving 6 bases unmatched. The CDR3 sequence is 16 residues long. Germline V CDR1 and CDR2: KGHSH, LQKENI. CDR3 sequence (DNA): TGTGCCAGCTCACCATCGGGACAGTCAGCTGGAAACACCATATATTTT. Residues: CASSPSGQSAGNTIYF.

The chain uses TRBV5-4 and TRBJ1-2, with D maybe TRBD1 (6 bases). This CDR3 is 13 amino acids long. The germline V gene has CDR1 SGHNT and CDR2 YYREEE (reference sequence). V lost 9 bases and J 4 bases, leaving 16 bases between the germline ends. This CDR3 reads CATDLGGAYGYTF. For the CDR3, the DNA is TGTGCCACCGACCTGGGGGGCGCCTATGGCTACACCTTC.

About this clone itself: The CDR3 end shows no conserved phenylalanine or tryptophan, and so a read error is likely. It is unclear where the CDR3 begins or ends on the DNA, so no DNA is shown, and the CDR3 is as TCRdb lists it. This chain connects TRBV2 to TRBJ1-1; no check of the table's D call, TRBD1, against the DNA was made. The germline gives CDR1 SNHLY, CDR2 FYNNEI. 12 amino acids form the CDR3, both terminal residues included. The CDR3 here is CASTGGTGFAPV.

This clone was found a few times. V gene TRBV29-1 combines with J gene TRBJ1-1; D is ambiguous. Deletions cut 1 base from V and 0 bases from J, with 6 bases between. The CDR3 sequence is 13 residues long. Germline CDR1 SQVTM, CDR2 ANQGSEA. The CDR3 region has the DNA TGCAGCGTTGAAGGTTCAGTGAACACTGAAGCTTTCTTT. Its translation: CSVEGSVNTEAFF.

The chain couples TRBV5-1 to TRBJ2-7; TRBD2 aligns across 7 bases. Germline V gives CDR1 SGHRS, CDR2 YFSETQ. Trimming cost V 0 bases and J 6 bases; bases outside gene matches: 3. The CDR3 consists of 13 residues. The CDR3 is CASSLGQRGEQYF. The CDR3, as DNA: TGCGCCAGCAGCTTGGGACAGCGGGGCGAGCAGTACTTC.